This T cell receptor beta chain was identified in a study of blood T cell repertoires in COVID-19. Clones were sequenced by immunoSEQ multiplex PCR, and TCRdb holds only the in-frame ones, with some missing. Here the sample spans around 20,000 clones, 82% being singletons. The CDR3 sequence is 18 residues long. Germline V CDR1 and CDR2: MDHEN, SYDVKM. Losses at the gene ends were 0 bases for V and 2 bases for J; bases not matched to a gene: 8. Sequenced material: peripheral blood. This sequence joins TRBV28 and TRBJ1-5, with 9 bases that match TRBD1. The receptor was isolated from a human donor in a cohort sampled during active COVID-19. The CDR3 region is CASSLWGQGGSGNQPQHF. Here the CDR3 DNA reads TGTGCCAGCAGTTTATGGGGACAGGGAGGGTCGGGCAATCAGCCCCAGCATTTT.